These T cell receptor beta chains were read from a single sample in a study of T cells after yellow fever vaccination. A single record per CDR3 protein comes from TCRdb applying MiXCR to the 5' RACE reads. Seen here are roughly 30,000 distinct CDR3 sequences, approximately 6% observed once, and the top ten hold around a quarter. The sequencing here drew on PBMCs, either bulk or a sorted T-cell subset (CD4+, CD8+, memory, or dextramer-sorted; not recorded which), taken on the day of the yellow fever booster vaccination. The receptors here all came from a man younger than 40 who received the YFV17D yellow fever vaccine. CDR3s include the opening cysteine and the closing phenylalanine or tryptophan. The D gene is left open where the match is weak. Clone sizes are given selectively: once, few, many, or a class where the clone is expanded.

TRBJ2-7 | many | TRBV6-5 | - | TGTGCCACCCGACTAGAGTACGAGCAGTACTTC | CATRLEYEQYF
TRBJ1-6 | - | TRBV20-1 | - | TGCAGTGCTAGAGACCAGGGTCTTTCACCCCTCCACTTT | CSARDQGLSPLHF
TRBJ1-1 | many | TRBV29-1 | - | TGCAGCGTGACGAGGGGGAACACTGAAGCTTTCTTT | CSVTRGNTEAFF
TRBJ2-7 | many | TRBV6-5 | TRBD1 | TGTGCCAGCAGCCAGGGACAGAGTTACGAGCAGTACTTC | CASSQGQSYEQYF
TRBJ1-2 | many | TRBV7-2 | - | TGTGCCAGCAGCCCTGACAGTAACTATGGCTACACCTTC | CASSPDSNYGYTF
TRBJ2-2 | - | TRBV6-2/TRBV6-3 | - | TGTGCCAGCAAGAAACAGCAGAACACCGGGGAGCTGTTTTTT | CASKKQQNTGELFF
TRBJ2-3 | many | TRBV5-6 | TRBD2 | TGTGCCAGCAGCTGGCCTAATCTAGCGGGAGGTGATACGCAGTATTTT | CASSWPNLAGGDTQYF
TRBJ2-3 | many | TRBV7-2 | TRBD2 | TGTGCCAGCAGCTCGGCGGGACTAGTTTTCGCAGATACGCAGTATTTT | CASSSAGLVFADTQYF
TRBJ1-2 | few | TRBV5-8 | - | TGTGCCAGCGGACTCTTGGGTGGTACTGGCTACACCTTC | CASGLLGGTGYTF
TRBJ2-3 | many | TRBV20-1 | - | TGCAGTGCTACTTCCCCGACGGTAGATACGCAGTATTTT | CSATSPTVDTQYF
TRBJ1-6 | - | TRBV3-1 | - | TGTGCCAGCAGCCAGTGGCAGGGCGAATCACCCCTCCACTTT | CASSQWQGESPLHF
TRBJ2-7 | - | TRBV7-9 | TRBD2 | TGTGCCAGCAGCCTAAGGACTAGCGGAACCTACGAGCAGTACTTC | CASSLRTSGTYEQYF
TRBJ1-1 | few | TRBV29-1 | - | TGCAGCGTTGATAAGGATGGGGTGAAAGCTTTCTTT | CSVDKDGVKAFF
TRBJ2-5 | - | TRBV5-4 | TRBD2 | TGTGCCAGCAGCCCGGGGGGTCGCGGGAAAGAGACCCAGTACTTC | CASSPGGRGKETQYF
TRBJ2-5 | many | TRBV18 | TRBD2 | TGTGCCAGCTCACCAAGTCTAGCGGGAGGCGGGGAGACCCAGTACTTC | CASSPSLAGGGETQYF